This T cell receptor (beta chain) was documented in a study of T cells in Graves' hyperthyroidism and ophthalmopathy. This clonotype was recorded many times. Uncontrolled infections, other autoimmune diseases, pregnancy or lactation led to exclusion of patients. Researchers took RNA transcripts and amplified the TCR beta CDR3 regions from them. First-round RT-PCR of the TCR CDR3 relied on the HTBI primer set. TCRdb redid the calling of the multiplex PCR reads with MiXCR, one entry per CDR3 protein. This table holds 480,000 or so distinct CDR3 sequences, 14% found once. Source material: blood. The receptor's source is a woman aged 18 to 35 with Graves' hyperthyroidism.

Written as DNA, the CDR3 is TGTGCCAGCAGCTTAACCTCCGTAGCCCAAGAGACCCAGTACTTC. Residues: CASSLTSVAQETQYF. This rearrangement joins TRBV7-9 to TRBJ2-5, with no clear D. The CDR3 covers 15 residues. Per germline, CDR1 SEHNR and CDR2 FQNEAQ (reference sequence). With 2 bases removed from V and 1 base from J, the gap between germline ends came to 11 bases.